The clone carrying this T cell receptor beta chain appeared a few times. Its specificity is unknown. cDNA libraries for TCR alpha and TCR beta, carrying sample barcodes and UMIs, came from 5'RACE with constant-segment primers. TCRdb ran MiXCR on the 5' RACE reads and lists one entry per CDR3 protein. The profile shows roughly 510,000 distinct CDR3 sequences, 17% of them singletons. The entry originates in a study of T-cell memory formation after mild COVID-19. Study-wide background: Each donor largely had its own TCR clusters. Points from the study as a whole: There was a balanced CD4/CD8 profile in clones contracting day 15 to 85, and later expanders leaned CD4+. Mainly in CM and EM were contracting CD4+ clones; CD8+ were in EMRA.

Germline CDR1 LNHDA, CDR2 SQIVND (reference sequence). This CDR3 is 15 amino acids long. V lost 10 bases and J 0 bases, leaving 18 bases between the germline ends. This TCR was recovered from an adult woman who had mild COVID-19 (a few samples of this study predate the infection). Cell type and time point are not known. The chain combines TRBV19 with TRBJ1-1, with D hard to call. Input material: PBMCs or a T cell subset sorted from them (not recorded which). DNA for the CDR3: TGTGCCACATACCAGGAGTCCTCGATGAACACTGAAGCTTTCTTT. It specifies CATYQESSMNTEAFF.